This T cell receptor beta chain was retrieved from a study of shared clonotypes between healthy human individuals. The CDR3 has 14 residues. Germline loops: CDR1 MNHEY, CDR2 SMNVEV (reference sequence). Trimming removed 3 bases from V and 4 bases from J, with 12 bases in between. The method was immunoSEQ multiplex PCR; TCRdb's version includes in-frame clones alone and lacks a portion of them. This repertoire shows more than 2,000,000 clones, approximately 90% found once; its top ten account for over 0.12%. Sequencing was carried out using naive CD4+ T cells sorted from blood. Subset indicated: CD45RA+ positively selected. The chain combines TRBV27 with TRBJ1-1, with a possible D match to TRBD1 (6 bases). The TCR sequence derives from a man between 18 and 29 years old in good health. This CDR3 is CASSLFGGATEAFF. The CDR3 nucleotides are TGTGCCAGCAGTTTGTTTGGGGGCGCCACTGAAGCTTTCTTT.